A selection of T cell receptor beta chains follows, all from one sample in a study of T cells in Graves' hyperthyroidism and ophthalmopathy. MiXCR, applied by TCRdb to the multiplex PCR reads, yields one record per CDR3 protein. The table has hundreds of thousands of distinct CDR3 sequences, 16% seen once; the top ten hold 2.5% to 4%. The sequencing sample was made of blood. Receptors originate from a woman in her 40s with Graves' ophthalmopathy. Both conserved end residues are part of each CDR3. A D gene is named only where the DNA matches it firmly. The listing skips clone size in some rows; elsewhere it reads once, few, many or a size class.

. | TRBJ2-7 | TRBV20-1 | TRBD2 | CSALSGSAAYEQYF | TGCAGTGCTCTTAGCGGGAGTGCTGCCTACGAGCAGTACTTC
. | TRBJ1-4 | TRBV12-3/TRBV12-4 | . | CASRVDSEKLFF | TGTGCCAGCAGAGTAGACAGTGAAAAACTGTTTTTT
. | TRBJ2-1 | TRBV9 | . | CASSRAWSSYNEQFF | TGTGCCAGCAGCCGCGCATGGAGCTCCTACAATGAGCAGTTCTTC
many | TRBJ1-3 | TRBV2 | TRBD1 | CASSPTGGSGNTIYF | TGTGCCAGCAGTCCGACAGGGGGTTCTGGAAACACCATATATTTT
many | TRBJ1-1 | TRBV7-8 | TRBD1 | CASSPTDRRAFF | TGTGCCAGCAGCCCGACGGACAGGAGGGCTTTCTTT
many | TRBJ1-2 | TRBV2 | . | CASSVNGFGYTF | TGTGCCAGCAGTGTGAACGGATTTGGCTACACCTTC
many | TRBJ2-3 | TRBV3-1 | TRBD2 | CASSQGFSGRVTDTQYF | TGTGCCAGCAGCCAAGGGTTTAGCGGGAGGGTCACAGATACGCAGTATTTT
. | TRBJ1-6 | TRBV6-5 | . | CASQLLGQGNDSPLHF | TGTGCCAGTCAGTTACTAGGCCAGGGGAACGATTCACCCCTCCACTTT
many | TRBJ2-1 | TRBV28 | . | CASSFAGFYNEQFF | TGTGCCAGCAGTTTTGCGGGATTCTACAATGAGCAGTTCTTC
many | TRBJ1-1 | TRBV7-8 | TRBD1 | CASSSQGADTEAFF | TGTGCCAGCAGCTCACAGGGGGCGGACACTGAAGCTTTCTTT
many | TRBJ2-3 | TRBV6-1 | . | CASSGTESTDTQYF | TGTGCCAGCAGTGGGACAGAGAGCACAGATACGCAGTATTTT
. | TRBJ2-1 | TRBV6-5 | TRBD1 | CASSYKGTGGWNEQFF | TGTGCCAGCAGTTATAAGGGGACAGGGGGTTGGAATGAGCAGTTCTTC
. | TRBJ2-5 | TRBV12-5 | . | CASGSSGDIQETQYF | TGTGCTAGTGGATCGAGCGGGGACATACAAGAGACCCAGTACTTC
many | TRBJ1-2 | TRBV29-1 | TRBD1 | CSVGQGTNYGYTF | TGCAGCGTTGGACAGGGAACTAACTATGGCTACACCTTC
few | TRBJ2-1 | TRBV6-1 | . | CASSEGRASDEQFF | TGTGCCAGCAGTGAAGGAAGGGCCAGCGATGAGCAGTTCTTC
. | TRBJ2-7 | TRBV6-2/TRBV6-3 | . | CASSYSRAYYEQYF | TGTGCCAGCAGTTACTCGCGGGCATACTACGAGCAGTACTTC
few | TRBJ2-2 | TRBV29-1 | . | CSVARDSGELFF | TGCAGCGTTGCCAGGGACTCCGGGGAGCTGTTTTTT
. | TRBJ2-3 | TRBV12-3/TRBV12-4 | TRBD2 | CASSHSGGEIDTQYF | TGTGCCAGCAGTCATAGCGGGGGGGAAATAGATACGCAGTATTTT
. | TRBJ1-1 | TRBV5-8 | . | CASSSYPGSEAFF | TGTGCCAGCAGCTCTTACCCCGGGTCTGAAGCTTTCTTT
few | TRBJ2-7 | TRBV14 | TRBD2 | CASSQGASGSYEQYF | TGTGCCAGCAGCCAAGGGGCTAGCGGGAGTTACGAGCAGTACTTC
few | TRBJ2-1 | TRBV4-1 | . | CASSQVFGQKAYNEQFF | TGCGCCAGCAGCCAAGTTTTTGGACAGAAAGCTTACAATGAGCAGTTCTTC
many | TRBJ2-3 | TRBV20-1 | . | CSASPGASTDTQYF | TGCAGTGCTAGTCCGGGGGCGAGCACAGATACGCAGTATTTT
few | TRBJ2-3 | TRBV6-1 | . | CASSEVRDTQYF | TGTGCCAGCAGTGAGGTGAGAGATACGCAGTATTTT
. | TRBJ2-3 | TRBV7-6 | TRBD1 | CASSLADRVTDTQYF | TGTGCCAGCAGCTTAGCTGACAGGGTGACAGATACGCAGTATTTT